This T cell receptor beta chain was captured in a study of cytomegalovirus exposure and HLA in healthy donors. This CDR3 comprises 16 residues. V gave up 1 base and J gave up 0 bases, with 10 bases separating them. Germline V gene lookup returns CDR1 SQVTM and CDR2 ANQGSEA. PCR involved 60 Vbeta and 13 Jbeta primers. Sequencing was performed with immunoSEQ multiplex PCR; in TCRdb, only in-frame clones are kept and a portion is missing. The table shows fewer than 200,000 clones, with around 81% occurring only once. This clonotype was sampled from a young woman in good health and CMV-seronegative. The specimen sequenced was PBMCs. V usage is TRBV29-1 and J usage is TRBJ2-6, with D maybe TRBD1 (5 bases). CDR3 sequence: CSVEAQGYSGANVLTF. The CDR3 nucleotides read TGCAGCGTTGAAGCCCAGGGTTACTCTGGGGCCAACGTCCTGACTTTC.